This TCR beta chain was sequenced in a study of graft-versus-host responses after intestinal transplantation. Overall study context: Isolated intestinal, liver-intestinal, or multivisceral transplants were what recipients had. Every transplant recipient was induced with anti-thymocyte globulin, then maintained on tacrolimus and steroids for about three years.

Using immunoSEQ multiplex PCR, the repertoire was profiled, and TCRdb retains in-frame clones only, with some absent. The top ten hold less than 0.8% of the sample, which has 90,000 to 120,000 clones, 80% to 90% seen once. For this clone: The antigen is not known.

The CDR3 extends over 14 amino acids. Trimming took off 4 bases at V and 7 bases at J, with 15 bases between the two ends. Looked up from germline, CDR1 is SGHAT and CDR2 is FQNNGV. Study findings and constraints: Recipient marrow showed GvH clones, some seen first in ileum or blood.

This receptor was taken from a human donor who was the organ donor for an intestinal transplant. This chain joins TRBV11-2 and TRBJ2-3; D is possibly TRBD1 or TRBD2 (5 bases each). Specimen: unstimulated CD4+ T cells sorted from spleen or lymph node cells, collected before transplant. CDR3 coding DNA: TGTGCCAGCAGCTCCGGGACCGTCGGGAATACGCAGTATTTT. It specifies CASSSGTVGNTQYF.